This T cell receptor (beta chain) comes out of a study of early stage breast cancer tumors. Turning to the study itself: Most invasive tumors, about 80% of the 16, were ER+/PR+/HER2-.

V was clipped by 11 bases and J by 0 bases, with 14 bases between them. This CDR3 region has 14 residues. Looked up from germline, CDR1 is LNHDA and CDR2 is SQIVND (reference sequence). Study-level results: Bulk DNA sequencing of unsorted cells missed chain pairing and markers.

The assay was immunoSEQ multiplex PCR, and TCRdb's table has in-frame clones only and misses some. Of just over 70,000 clones in the sample, approximately 79% were seen once. About this clone itself: Its antigen is unidentified.

The sequencing input was blood. The sequence was collected from a person aged 60 to 70 with breast cancer. The rearrangement joins TRBV19 to TRBJ1-3, with D maybe TRBD1 (5 bases). CDR3 sequence reads: CAAMGPFSGNTIYF. CDR3 in DNA: TGTGCCGCGATGGGACCATTCTCTGGAAACACCATATATTTT.